This passage covers 5 T cell receptor beta chains from one sample sequenced in a study of Ad26.COV2.S vaccination and SARS-CoV-2 variants. The data were produced by immunoSEQ multiplex PCR, yet TCRdb's version contains in-frame clones alone and is incomplete. The repertoire includes about 400,000 clones, about 89% of them detected once, and around 1.8% sits in the top ten. Treatment noted: some 19 received Ad26.COV2.S at low or high dose, single or two shots; 5 received placebo; per-sample allocation not given. Day 63 after the first vaccine or placebo injection was the time point for sampling. Sequences were derived from peripheral blood, sampled in a trial of Ad26.COV2.S vaccine versus placebo. These receptors were taken from a person aged 18-60 years who received the Ad26.COV2.S COVID-19 vaccine or a placebo.

This clone came up once. The chain carries TRBV6-6 and TRBJ2-1; 12 bases agree with TRBD2. From germline, CDR1 is MNHNY and CDR2 SVGAGI (reference sequence). The CDR3 covers 15 residues. J was trimmed by 4 bases and V by 6 bases; bases with no gene match: 4. The CDR3 sequence: CASSRLAGVYNEQFF. The CDR3, as DNA: TGTGCCAGCAGCAGACTAGCGGGAGTATACAATGAGCAGTTCTTC.

The chain links TRBV5-1 to TRBJ2-2; 8 bases align to TRBD2. The V and J ends lost 4 bases and 3 bases, in that order; junction bases with no gene match: 14. Germline CDR1 is SGHRS and CDR2 is YFSETQ. The CDR3 is made up of 18 amino acids. The CDR3 is CASSLELASGRYTGELFF. CDR3 DNA sequence: TGCGCCAGCAGCCTTGAGTTGGCGAGCGGGAGATACACCGGGGAGCTGTTTTTT.

The gene calls are TRBV15 and TRBJ2-3; 9 bases map to TRBD2. The CDR3 has 17 residues. With V trimmed by 0 bases and J by 0 bases, 4 bases remained unmatched. Germline lookup yields CDR1 LNHNV and CDR2 YYDKDF (reference sequence). The CDR3 protein is CATSRDLTSGSTDTQYF. The CDR3 DNA sequence: TGTGCCACCAGCAGAGATCTCACTAGCGGGAGCACAGATACGCAGTATTTT.

This chain links TRBV5-8 with TRBJ1-6; D uncertain. Germline loops: CDR1 SGHTS, CDR2 YDEGEE. V shed 2 bases and J shed 7 bases, with 13 bases lying between them. This CDR3 has 15 residues. The CDR3 DNA is TGTGCCAGCAGCTTATACACGGGAGCAAATTCACCCCTCCACTTT. It specifies CASSLYTGANSPLHF.

This chain uses TRBV7-7 with TRBJ2-3; no clear D gene. The CDR3 consists of 13 residues. Germline assignment: CDR1 SSHAT and CDR2 FNYEAQ (reference sequence). The V end lost 3 bases, the J end lost 1 base, and 5 bases lay between the germline ends. The CDR3 coding sequence is TGTGCCAGCAGCTTCGACGGCACAGATACGCAGTATTTT. Protein: CASSFDGTDTQYF.